Below are 24 T cell receptor beta chains sequenced from a single sample in a study of identical twins. Each CDR3 protein is one row after TCRdb ran MiXCR on the 5' RACE reads. Here the sample spans fewer than 550,000 distinct CDR3 sequences, approximately 14% being singletons. This same sample was also taken into another study, of yellow fever vaccine responses in identical twins.

Material for sequencing was CD4+ T cells sorted from blood. The source of these receptors is a woman aged 18-29 years in good health.

CDR3 sequence reads: CASSVSQLTPGDTQYF. CDR3 nucleotide sequence: TGTGCCAGCAGCGTATCGCAATTAACCCCGGGCGATACGCAGTATTTT. The chain recombines TRBV9 with TRBJ2-3; D gene unclear. This CDR3 contains 16 residues. Germline CDR1 reads SGDLS; CDR2 reads YYNGEE. V was trimmed by 1 base and J by 6 bases, leaving 18 bases between them. Full variable domain (remainder filled in from reference TRBV9 and TRBJ2-3): DSGVTQTPKHLITATGQRVTLRCSPRSGDLSVYWYQQSLDQGLQFLIQYYNGEERAKGNILERFSAQQFPDLHSELNLSSLELGDSALYFCASSVSQLTPGDTQYFGPGTRLTVL.

This clonotype has a handful of counts. This chain uses TRBV3-1 with TRBJ1-2; no clear D gene. Germline loops: CDR1 LGHDT, CDR2 YNNKEL (reference sequence). This CDR3 contains 15 residues. The V and J ends lost 4 bases and 2 bases respectively, with 14 bases between them. DNA of the CDR3: TGTGCCAGCAGCCCCTCGGTTGGACTGAACTATGGCTACACCTTC. Residues: CASSPSVGLNYGYTF.

The chain uses TRBV3-1 and TRBJ2-1, with a possible D match to TRBD2 (6 bases). CDR1 is LGHDT and CDR2 is YNNKEL in the germline V gene (reference sequence). CDR3 length equals 15 residues. The V end lost 0 bases, the J end lost 2 bases, and 8 bases lay between the germline ends. The DNA for the CDR3 is TGTGCCAGCAGCCAAGAGTCGGGGGCCTACAATGAGCAGTTCTTC. Protein product: CASSQESGAYNEQFF.

This clonotype has just a few counts. The rearrangement links TRBV20-1 to TRBJ1-2, with D perhaps TRBD1 (5 bases). Germline V gives CDR1 DFQATT, CDR2 SNEGSKA (reference sequence). CDR3 length: 15 amino acids. Trimming cost V 0 bases and J 4 bases, with 15 bases left between them. The CDR3 reads CSARDQGREVYGYTF. In DNA form, the CDR3 reads TGCAGTGCTAGAGATCAGGGCAGGGAGGTCTATGGCTACACCTTC.

The CDR3 spells CASHSTKTQYF. The CDR3 DNA reads TGTGCCAGCCACTCGACAAAGACCCAGTACTTC. The genes are TRBV28 and TRBJ2-5; D is unclear. Germline V gene sequence: CDR1 MDHEN, CDR2 SYDVKM. Trimming removed 8 bases from V and 6 bases from J, with 10 bases in between. This CDR3 is built from 11 residues.

This clonotype was picked up a small number of times. The chain combines TRBV4-1 with TRBJ1-1; 8 nucleotides agree with TRBD1. CDR1 is MGHRA, CDR2 YSYEKL, per germline. J was trimmed by 1 base and V by 0 bases; bases with no gene match: 1. This CDR3 region has 15 residues. CDR3 sequence: CASSQDGQGNTEAFF. In DNA form, the CDR3 reads TGCGCCAGCAGCCAAGATGGACAGGGGAACACTGAAGCTTTCTTT.

The chain is built from TRBV20-1 and TRBJ2-7; the D gene is possibly TRBD1 (6 bases). The CDR3 length is 13 residues. The germline V gene has CDR1 DFQATT and CDR2 SNEGSKA (reference sequence). V lost 2 bases to trimming and J lost 3 bases, with 11 bases between them. The CDR3 DNA reads TGCAGTGCTAGATCCGGGACACTCTACGAGCAGTACTTC. Amino acids: CSARSGTLYEQYF.

This clonotype was recorded a few times. The V call is TRBV29-1, the J call TRBJ2-5; perhaps TRBD1 as D (6 bases). The CDR3 consists of 15 residues. In germline, CDR1 is SQVTM, CDR2 ANQGSEA. Deletions cut 7 bases from V and 0 bases from J, with 18 bases between. CDR3 sequence: CSGSTGHPYQETQYF. DNA for the CDR3: TGCAGCGGGTCCACAGGGCATCCGTACCAAGAGACCCAGTACTTC.

This chain connects TRBV10-3 to TRBJ2-2; 15 nucleotides line up with TRBD2. V lost 10 bases and J lost 3; bases outside the gene matches: 12. Germline CDR1 is ENHRY and CDR2 is SYGVKD. The CDR3 is 18 residues long. CDR3 sequence (DNA): TGTGCCACCACACCCCGGACTAGCGGGAGGGCCGACACCGGGGAGCTGTTTTTT. It codes for CATTPRTSGRADTGELFF.

A few counts support this clonotype. The chain uses TRBV18 and TRBJ2-3, with a possible D match to TRBD2 (6 bases). The germline CDR1 and CDR2 sequences are KGHSH and LQKENI. The germline V and J ends were trimmed by 3 bases and 5 bases, with 18 bases remaining between them. This CDR3 region has 16 residues. The CDR3: CASSPRRDSGGDTQYF. For the CDR3, the DNA is TGTGCCAGCTCACCTCGGCGCGACTCCGGGGGAGATACGCAGTATTTT.

This chain joins TRBV7-8 and TRBJ2-1; 14 bases line up with TRBD2. Trimming removed 5 bases from V and 7 bases from J; junction bases left unmatched: 4. The CDR3 extends over 15 amino acids. In germline, CDR1 is SGHVS, CDR2 FQNEAQ. DNA for the CDR3: TGTGCCAGCAGCCCGAGGACTAGCGGGAGGAATGAGCAGTTCTTC. It specifies CASSPRTSGRNEQFF.

This clonotype was seen repeatedly, ten times or more. V usage is TRBV12-3 or TRBV12-4 and J usage is TRBJ2-3; 8 bases match TRBD1. There are 15 residues in the CDR3. The V gene end was trimmed by 7 bases and the J gene end by 5 bases; junction bases not matched to a gene: 11. The CDR3 loop reads CASTGDRGIGDTQYF. In DNA, the CDR3 is TGTGCCAGCACCGGTGACAGGGGTATCGGAGATACGCAGTATTTT.

The sample holds a few counts of this clonotype. The CDR3 is CASSQDRNWGASYNEQFF. Here the CDR3 DNA reads TGCGCCAGCAGCCAAGATCGAAATTGGGGGGCCTCCTACAATGAGCAGTTCTTC. The gene calls are TRBV4-3 and TRBJ2-1; D might be TRBD1 or TRBD2, each matching 6 bases. This CDR3 is 18 amino acids long. Deletions cut 0 bases from V and 0 bases from J, with 15 bases between. Germline CDR1 and CDR2: LGHNA and YSLEER.

This clonotype has a handful of counts. This chain links TRBV14 with TRBJ2-1, with 9 positions matching TRBD2. Germline V gives CDR1 SGHDN, CDR2 FVKESK. This CDR3 is built from 16 residues. The V and J ends lost 1 base and 6 bases, in that order; junction bases with no gene match: 7. The CDR3, as DNA: TGTGCCAGCAGCCAAGTGAAGACTAGCGGACTCAATGAGCAGTTCTTC. The encoded protein is CASSQVKTSGLNEQFF.

This chain links TRBV3-1 with TRBJ2-5; D gene ambiguous. Germline-derived CDR1 and CDR2 are LGHDT and YNNKEL (reference sequence). This CDR3 region has 13 residues. Deletions cut 4 bases from V and 2 bases from J, with 8 bases between. DNA for the CDR3: TGTGCCAGCAGCCCGGCCCTTCAAGAGACCCAGTACTTC. Translation: CASSPALQETQYF.

The chain joins TRBV7-2 to TRBJ1-2; 12 nucleotides match TRBD1. Germline CDR1 is SGHTA and CDR2 is FQGNSA. This CDR3 is 16 amino acids long. V dropped 3 bases and J dropped 4; count of bases not matched to a gene: 6. This chain's CDR3 is CASSLSGQGAGYGYTF. CDR3 DNA: TGTGCCAGCAGCTTGTCGGGACAGGGGGCAGGCTATGGCTACACCTTC.

A few counts support this clonotype. The rearrangement links TRBV18 to TRBJ2-2, with unresolved D. This CDR3 has 16 amino acids. Germline V lookup: CDR1 KGHSH, CDR2 LQKENI. V shed 0 bases and J shed 7 bases, with 15 bases lying between them. The CDR3: CASSPPIGRLVGELFF. The CDR3 DNA follows: TGTGCCAGCTCACCACCGATTGGTCGTCTAGTCGGGGAGCTGTTTTTT.

There are a few counts of this clonotype. The gene calls are TRBV5-6 and TRBJ1-2; no definite D call. Per germline, CDR1 SGHDT and CDR2 YYEEEE. With 2 bases removed from V and 6 bases from J, the gap between germline ends came to 8 bases. CDR3 length equals 12 residues. CDR3 nucleotide sequence: TGTGCCAGCAGCTTCGGGGTGAATGGCTACACCTTC. Protein: CASSFGVNGYTF. The full variable domain, with the rest looked up from reference TRBV5-6 and TRBJ1-2, is DAGVTQSPTHLIKTRGQQVTLRCSPKSGHDTVSWYQQALGQGPQFIFQYYEEEERQRGNFPDRFSGHQFPNYSSELNVNALLLGDSALYLCASSFGVNGYTFGSGTRLTVV.

The chain recombines TRBV10-3 with TRBJ2-2; no clear D gene. The germline gives CDR1 ENHRY, CDR2 SYGVKD. The CDR3 length is 11 residues. Trimming removed 0 bases at V and 10 bases at J, with 3 bases between. The CDR3 DNA reads as TGTGCCATCAGTGAGTCAGCGGAGCTGTTTTTT. Translation gives CAISESAELFF.

This chain uses TRBV3-1 with TRBJ2-1; D might be TRBD1 (6 bases). Trimming removed 5 bases from V and 3 bases from J, with 14 bases in between. This CDR3 has 15 residues. Germline V lookup: CDR1 LGHDT, CDR2 YNNKEL (reference sequence). The CDR3 DNA is TGTGCCAGCAGCTCAGGGACAATAAACTACAATGAGCAGTTCTTC. The encoded protein is CASSSGTINYNEQFF.

CDR3 sequence: CSAESGRGNNEQFF. CDR3 nucleotides: TGCAGTGCTGAAAGCGGGAGAGGGAACAATGAGCAGTTCTTC. The J gene is TRBJ2-1, the V gene TRBV20-1; 8 bases are shared with TRBD2. Trimming took 5 bases from V and 5 from J; bases not matched to a gene: 8. CDR1 is DFQATT, CDR2 SNEGSKA, per germline (reference sequence). The CDR3 contains 14 residues.

V is TRBV6-5 and J is TRBJ2-7, with TRBD1 matching 8 bases. CDR1 and CDR2 (germline): MNHEY, SVGAGI. This CDR3 has 14 residues. Trimming removed 2 bases from V and 6 bases from J; junction bases left unmatched: 6. The CDR3: CASSYPPTGGEQYF. The DNA for the CDR3 is TGTGCCAGCAGTTACCCACCCACAGGGGGCGAGCAGTACTTC.

V usage is TRBV6-1 and J usage is TRBJ2-7; 14 bases are a match to TRBD2. The CDR3 is made up of 19 amino acids. Per germline, CDR1 MNHNS and CDR2 SASEGT. The trim removed 6 bases at V and 5 bases at J, leaving 18 bases unmatched. This CDR3 reads CASSLTGTSGSWGRDEQYF. The CDR3 DNA follows: TGTGCCAGCAGCCTAACCGGGACTAGCGGGAGTTGGGGACGGGACGAGCAGTACTTC.

The chain links TRBV11-2 to TRBJ1-3, with 7 bases that match TRBD1. Germline CDR1 is SGHAT and CDR2 is FQNNGV. CDR3 size: 15 residues. The V and J ends lost 7 bases and 4 bases, in that order; junction bases with no gene match: 10. CDR3 DNA sequence: TGTGCCAGCACCTCTTCGGGACAGCGAGGAAACACCATATATTTT. It yields the protein CASTSSGQRGNTIYF. The full variable domain, completed using reference TRBV11-2 and TRBJ1-3, is EAGVAQSPRYKIIEKRQSVAFWCNPISGHATLYWYQQILGQGPKLLIQFQNNGVVDDSQLPKDRFSAERLKGVDSTLKIQPAKLEDSAVYLCASTSSGQRGNTIYFGEGSWLTVV.